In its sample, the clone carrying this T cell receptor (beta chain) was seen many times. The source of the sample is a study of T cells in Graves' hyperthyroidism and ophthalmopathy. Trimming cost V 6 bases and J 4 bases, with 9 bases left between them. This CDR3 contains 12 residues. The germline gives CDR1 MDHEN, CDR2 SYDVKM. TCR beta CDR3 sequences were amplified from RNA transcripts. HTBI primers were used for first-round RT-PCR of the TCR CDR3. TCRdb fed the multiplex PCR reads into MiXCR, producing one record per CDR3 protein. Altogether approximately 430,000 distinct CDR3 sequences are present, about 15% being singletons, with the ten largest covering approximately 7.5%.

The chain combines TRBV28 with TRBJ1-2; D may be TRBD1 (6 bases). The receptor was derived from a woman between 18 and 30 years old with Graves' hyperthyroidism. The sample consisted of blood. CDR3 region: CASSTGAYGYTF. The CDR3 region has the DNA TGTGCCAGCAGCACGGGGGCCTATGGCTACACCTTC.